The 3 T cell receptor beta chains presented below share a single source sample, sequenced in a study of blood T cell repertoires in COVID-19. Assay: immunoSEQ multiplex PCR; the TCRdb copy retains only in-frame clones and omits some. The sample includes over 200,000 clones, less than 90% of them seen just once. The specimen was peripheral blood. These receptors were taken from a woman of 80 years or more with active or convalescent COVID-19.

V is TRBV11-3 and J is TRBJ2-7; D is undetermined. Trimming took off 5 bases at V and 0 bases at J, with 11 bases between the two ends. Germline V CDR1 and CDR2: SGHNT, YENEEA. The CDR3 consists of 14 residues. CDR3 nucleotides: TGTGCCAGCAGCGTTAGCCCGAACTCCTACGAGCAGTACTTC. It yields the protein CASSVSPNSYEQYF.

The V gene is TRBV12-3 or TRBV12-4, the J gene TRBJ1-2; the D is unclear. The CDR3 runs 13 residues. V lost 3 bases and J 6 bases, leaving 11 bases between the germline ends. The CDR3 DNA reads as TGTGCCAGCAGTTTTGGAGACGCGCATGGCTACACCTTC. Protein sequence: CASSFGDAHGYTF.

This chain links TRBV4-1 with TRBJ1-5; D is unclear. Trimming pared 3 bases from V and 7 bases from J, leaving 13 bases between. The germline gives CDR1 MGHRA, CDR2 YSYEKL. The CDR3 is 14 amino acids. CDR3 sequence reads: CASSQNGGQQPQHF. The CDR3 coding sequence is TGCGCCAGCAGCCAGAACGGTGGGCAGCAGCCCCAGCATTTT.